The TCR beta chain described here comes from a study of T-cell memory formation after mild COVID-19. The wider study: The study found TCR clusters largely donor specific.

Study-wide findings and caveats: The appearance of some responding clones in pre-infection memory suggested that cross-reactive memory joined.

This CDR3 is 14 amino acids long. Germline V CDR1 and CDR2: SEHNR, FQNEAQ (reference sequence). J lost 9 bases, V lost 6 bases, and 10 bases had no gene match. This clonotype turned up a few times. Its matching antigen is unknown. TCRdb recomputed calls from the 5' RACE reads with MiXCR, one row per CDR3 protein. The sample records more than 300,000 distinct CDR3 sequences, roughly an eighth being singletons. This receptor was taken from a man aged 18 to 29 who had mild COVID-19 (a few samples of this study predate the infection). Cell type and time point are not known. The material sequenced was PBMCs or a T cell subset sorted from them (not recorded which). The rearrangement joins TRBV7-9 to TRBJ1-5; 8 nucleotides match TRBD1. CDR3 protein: CASSPGTGLRPQHF. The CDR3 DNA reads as TGTGCCAGCAGTCCCGGGACAGGTCTGAGGCCCCAGCATTTT.